These 12 T cell receptor beta chains originate from one sample sequenced in a study of cytomegalovirus exposure and HLA in healthy donors. The PCR employed 60 Vbeta primers together with 13 Jbeta primers. Sequencing used immunoSEQ multiplex PCR; TCRdb keeps in-frame clones, though not all of them. The data hold around 150,000 clones, with about 80% observed a single time. Material: PBMCs. These receptors all come from a middle-aged man in good health and CMV-seronegative.

The chain employs TRBV7-9 and TRBJ1-1; D gene ambiguous. Trimming removed 1 base at V and 6 bases at J, with 9 bases between. The CDR3 contains 13 residues. Germline V gives CDR1 SEHNR, CDR2 FQNEAQ (reference sequence). CDR3 DNA sequence: TGTGCCAGCAGCTTAGGGAGTACGCCTGAAGCTTTCTTT. This encodes CASSLGSTPEAFF.

The chain uses TRBV7-9 and TRBJ1-1, with TRBD1 as a possible D gene (6 bases). There are 18 residues in the CDR3. V was shortened by 1 base and J by 0 bases, with 18 bases between the two germline ends. CDR1 and CDR2 from the germline V gene are SEHNR and FQNEAQ (reference sequence). The CDR3 DNA reads TGTGCCAGCAGCTTAGGTAGAATGACAGGCCGGATGAACACTGAAGCTTTCTTT. It specifies CASSLGRMTGRMNTEAFF. The full variable domain, with the rest looked up from reference TRBV7-9 and TRBJ1-1, is DTGVSQNPRHKITKRGQNVTFRCDPISEHNRLYWYRQTLGQGPEFLTYFQNEAQLEKSRLLSDRFSAERPKGSFSTLEIQRTEQGDSAMYLCASSLGRMTGRMNTEAFFGQGTRLTVV.

The chain couples TRBV10-3 to TRBJ1-2; 10 bases are a match to TRBD1. The CDR3 has 17 amino acids. Germline CDR1 ENHRY, CDR2 SYGVKD. The V segment lost 0 bases and the J segment 8 bases; nucleotides outside the gene matches: 12. The CDR3 reads CAISESGVGDRGHGYTF. The CDR3 DNA reads as TGTGCCATCAGTGAGTCGGGGGTCGGAGACAGGGGGCACGGCTACACCTTC.

This chain connects TRBV7-2 to TRBJ2-7; 8 positions agree with TRBD1. CDR3 length equals 13 residues. Germline trimming cut 4 bases from V and 1 base from J; bases unmatched to any gene: 0. CDR1 and CDR2 (germline): SGHTA, FQGNSA. CDR3 in DNA: TGTGCCAGCAGCTACAGGGGGTCCTACGAGCAGTACTTC. Translated, it gives CASSYRGSYEQYF.

The rearrangement joins TRBV6-1 to TRBJ2-2, with 10 nucleotides matching TRBD2. J lost 0 bases, V lost 2 bases, and 6 bases had no gene match. Looked up from germline, CDR1 is MNHNS and CDR2 is SASEGT. This CDR3 has 18 amino acids. The CDR3 protein is CASSESLAGVTNTGELFF. CDR3 coding DNA: TGTGCCAGCAGTGAATCTCTAGCGGGAGTCACGAACACCGGGGAGCTGTTTTTT.

The chain carries TRBV19 and TRBJ1-3, with a tentative D call TRBD1 (5 bases). The CDR3 is 16 residues long. CDR1 LNHDA and CDR2 SQIVND come from the germline V gene (reference sequence). Deletions cut 0 bases from V and 4 bases from J, with 13 bases between. Here the CDR3 reads CASSIDPTVAGNTIYF. CDR3 DNA sequence: TGTGCCAGTAGTATAGATCCGACAGTAGCCGGAAACACCATATATTTT.

This rearrangement joins TRBV28 to TRBJ1-1; the match to TRBD1 covers 7 bases. The CDR3 is 17 residues long. Germline assignment: CDR1 MDHEN and CDR2 SYDVKM. V trimming: 2 bases; J trimming: 1 base; junction bases outside the gene matches: 10. This CDR3 reads CASSLRGRDWGNTEAFF. The DNA of the CDR3 is TGTGCCAGCAGTTTAAGGGGGCGGGACTGGGGGAACACTGAAGCTTTCTTT.

V usage is TRBV7-3 and J usage is TRBJ2-5; TRBD2 agrees at 8 bases. Germline V gene data show CDR1 as SGHTA and CDR2 as FQGTGA. The length of the CDR3 is 15 residues. V shed 0 bases and J 5 bases; nucleotides not matched to a gene: 5. The CDR3 sequence is CASSLTSRGGETQYF. The CDR3 nucleotides are TGTGCCAGCAGCTTAACGAGCCGGGGGGGGGAGACCCAGTACTTC. Full variable domain (outside the CDR3, taken from reference TRBV7-3 and TRBJ2-5): GAGVSQTPSNKVTEKGKYVELRCDPISGHTALYWYRQSLGQGPEFLIYFQGTGAADDSGLPNDRFFAVRPEGSVSTLKIQRTERGDSAVYLCASSLTSRGGETQYFGPGTRLLVL.

The rearrangement uses TRBV21-1 and TRBJ2-7; the tabulated D call, TRBD2, remains unverified against the DNA. TRBV21-1 is a recognized pseudogene. The CDR3 is 16 residues long. The CDR3 nucleotides are TGTGCCAGCAGCGATTCTCCGAGGGCCTGGTCCTACGAGCAGTACTTC. This gives the protein CASSDSPRAWSYEQYF.

Turning to this clone: At one end the junction does not follow the germline gene, possibly because of a read error. The CDR3: CASSLEGQGNYEQYF. The CDR3 nucleotides are TGTGCCAGCAGCCTAGAGGGGCAGGGAAACTACGAGCAGTACTTC. This chain links TRBV11-3 with TRBJ2-7; TRBD1 or TRBD2 may be the D gene (5 bases each). This CDR3 has 15 residues. The germline gives CDR1 SGHNT, CDR2 YENEEA.

The V call is TRBV6-1, the J call TRBJ2-7, with TRBD1 matching over 7 bases. V gave up 3 bases and J gave up 1 base; unmatched junction bases: 9. CDR1 and CDR2 from the germline V gene are MNHNS and SASEGT. CDR3 length equals 16 residues. The chain's CDR3 is CASSDLRTGRSYEQYF. The CDR3 nucleotides read TGTGCCAGCAGTGATCTACGGACAGGTCGTTCCTACGAGCAGTACTTC.

The rearrangement links TRBV4-1 to TRBJ2-1, with 7 bases matching TRBD1. The germline V gene encodes CDR1 MGHRA and CDR2 YSYEKL. V lost 3 bases to trimming and J lost 2 bases; unmatched junction nucleotides: 4. The CDR3 sequence is 15 residues long. This chain's CDR3 is CASSQGDSTYNEQFF. In DNA, the CDR3 is TGCGCCAGCAGCCAGGGGGACAGTACCTACAATGAGCAGTTCTTC.